These 17 T cell receptor beta chains originate from one sample sequenced in a study of monozygotic twins with inflammatory bowel disease (dated by TCRdb to the late 2010s). Libraries were made using 5' RACE. TCRdb records Illumina HiSeq 2500 as the sequencer. Once TCRdb had reprocessed the reads, it stored one entry per CDR3 protein sequence and supplied no DNA. The sample table includes 300,000 to 350,000 distinct CDR3 sequences. The ten largest clones add up to around 2% of the sample. The sequenced sample consisted of blood. The receptors come from a human donor with ulcerative colitis or Crohn's disease, or a healthy co-twin of an affected twin (not recorded which).

V is TRBV5-1 and J is TRBJ2-5. The V gene's germline CDR1 is SGHRS and CDR2 YFSETQ. The CDR3 has 13 amino acids. CDR3 sequence: CASSNYRGETQYF.

The chain joins TRBV5-1 to TRBJ2-1; with no DNA, the TCRdb D assignment of TRBD1 cannot be verified. CDR3 length equals 14 residues. Germline-derived CDR1 and CDR2 are SGHRS and YFSETQ. The CDR3 protein is CASSTGVWNNEQFF.

The CDR3 region is CASSQATAYTGELFF. The V gene is TRBV4-1, the J gene TRBJ2-2; the TCRdb call, TRBD1, lacks DNA for checking. This CDR3 contains 15 residues. The germline V gene has CDR1 MGHRA and CDR2 YSYEKL.

V usage is TRBV28 and J usage is TRBJ1-5. The germline CDR1 and CDR2 sequences are MDHEN and SYDVKM. The CDR3 contains 14 residues. The CDR3 loop reads CASSSPGSNQPQHF.

The chain joins TRBV5-1 to TRBJ2-1; TCRdb's D call of TRBD1 is untestable without DNA. This CDR3 spans 15 amino acids. Germline V CDR1 and CDR2: SGHRS, YFSETQ. Here the CDR3 reads CASSLGQGFRGEQFF. The full variable domain, in which reference TRBV5-1 and TRBJ2-1 provide the parts outside the CDR3, is KAGVTQTPRYLIKTRGQQVTLSCSPISGHRSVSWYQQTPGQGLQFLFEYFSETQRNKGNFPGRFSGRQFSNSRSEMNVSTLELGDSALYLCASSLGQGFRGEQFFGPGTRLTVL.

The chain combines TRBV5-1 with TRBJ2-7; absent DNA, TCRdb's TRBD1 call cannot be checked. This CDR3 has 15 residues. CDR1 SGHRS and CDR2 YFSETQ come from the germline V gene. The CDR3: CASSPQGTGSYEQYF.

The chain has TRBV20-1 and TRBJ2-1; lacking DNA, the TRBD1 call made by TCRdb goes unchecked. CDR3 size: 14 residues. Germline CDR1 reads DFQATT; CDR2 reads SNEGSKA (reference sequence). CDR3 residues: CSARSRDSYNEQFF.

V usage is TRBV18 and J usage is TRBJ1-2; TCRdb's D call of TRBD1 is untestable without DNA. The CDR3 is 15 amino acids. In germline, CDR1 is KGHSH, CDR2 LQKENI. Here the CDR3 reads CASSPLQGVGTGYTF.

The chain is built from TRBV29-1 and TRBJ2-7; there is no DNA to check the TCRdb D call of TRBD1. CDR1 and CDR2 from the germline V gene are SQVTM and ANQGSEA. This CDR3 has 14 amino acids. The CDR3 spells CSVDVSGRDGEQYF.

The chain is built from TRBV6-1 and TRBJ1-2; TCRdb indicates TRBD1, and absent DNA this call remains unverified. Germline V lookup: CDR1 MNHNS, CDR2 SASEGT. The CDR3 spans 13 residues. The CDR3 here is CASSSRQGNRYTF.

This chain joins TRBV7-3 and TRBJ2-1; the D call from TCRdb, TRBD1, cannot be confirmed without DNA. Germline loops: CDR1 SGHTA, CDR2 FQGTGA. CDR3 length: 18 amino acids. This CDR3 is CASSLKGQRDQGYNEQFF.

V gene TRBV5-1 combines with J gene TRBJ1-5; TCRdb calls TRBD1, which cannot be checked without DNA. CDR3 length equals 16 residues. Germline loops: CDR1 SGHRS, CDR2 YFSETQ. CDR3 amino acids: CASSWTGSGTGQPQHF.

The CDR3 here is CASKLTTEAFF. The gene calls are TRBV28 and TRBJ1-1. This CDR3 contains 11 residues. CDR1 MDHEN and CDR2 SYDVKM come from the germline V gene.

This chain joins TRBV4-1 and TRBJ2-7; TCRdb selects TRBD1, and the lack of DNA leaves this call unchecked. The CDR3 sequence is 13 residues long. Germline V CDR1 and CDR2: MGHRA, YSYEKL. The chain's CDR3 is CASSQEPGQGQYF.

The CDR3 sequence: CASNPQGTKAFF. This rearrangement joins TRBV5-5 to TRBJ1-1; the D call of TRBD1 rests on TCRdb alone, since no DNA is present to check it. The CDR3 runs 12 residues. CDR1 and CDR2 from the germline V gene are SGHKS and YYEKEE (reference sequence).

The CDR3 sequence: CASSLKSSPNTEAFF. The J gene is TRBJ1-1, the V gene TRBV7-3. CDR3 length: 15 residues. From germline, CDR1 is SGHTA and CDR2 FQGTGA.

The chain uses TRBV20-1 and TRBJ2-1; the TCRdb D gene call, TRBD2, has no DNA to confirm it. This CDR3 spans 14 amino acids. Germline CDR1 reads DFQATT; CDR2 reads SNEGSKA (reference sequence). This chain's CDR3 is CSALIAGGYNEQFF.